What follows describes a single T cell receptor (beta chain). In the original workflow: Amplified reference gene primers provided the basis for estimating nucleated cell counts. Assay used: immunoSEQ multiplex PCR; TCRdb lists only in-frame clones, some missing. That table supplies the V and J calls and clone size; D and trimming were determined from the DNA. The sample contains about 74,000 clones, almost 85% of which appear only once. The data originate from a study of blood T cell repertoires in COVID-19. The wider study: Whether acute or convalescent, the COVID-19 samples came from the United States, Italy and Spain. The analysed material was cDNA or gDNA that came from T cells, B-cell-depleted T cells, or PBMCs.

Sequenced input: peripheral blood. The origin of this receptor is a man between 65 and 79 years old with acute or convalescent COVID-19.

CDR3 in amino acids: CASSFPGQGRAEAFF. CDR3 DNA sequence: TGTGCCAGCAGCTTTCCGGGACAGGGTAGGGCTGAAGCTTTCTTT. This rearrangement joins TRBV7-9 to TRBJ1-1, with TRBD1 identical over 9 bases. V trimming: 3 bases; J trimming: 6 bases; junction bases outside the gene matches: 8. CDR3 length: 15 residues. Looked up from germline, CDR1 is SEHNR and CDR2 is FQNEAQ (reference sequence).